This T cell receptor (beta chain) is drawn from a study of T cells in Graves' hyperthyroidism and ophthalmopathy. Study results and limitations: Most thyroid clonotypes that were expanded above 0.001 also turned up in blood.

The CDR3 covers 15 residues. Germline-derived CDR1 and CDR2 are SGDLS and YYNGEE. With 4 bases removed from V and 3 bases from J, the gap between germline ends came to 16 bases. Amplified TCR beta CDR3 regions derived from RNA transcripts. Initially, a first-round RT-PCR of the TCR CDR3 employed the HTBI primer set. TCRdb analysed the multiplex PCR reads with MiXCR anew, one entry per CDR3 protein. The sample lists 350,000 to 450,000 distinct CDR3 sequences, over 13% occurring once. On the basis of clinical symptoms, serum thyroxine and TRAb, thyroid ultrasound and orbital computed tomography, diagnoses were made. Only a few counts were recorded for this clonotype. What it binds is unknown.

The chain recombines TRBV9 with TRBJ1-1; D not certain. Input material: blood. The sequence came from a man in his forties or fifties with Graves' ophthalmopathy. The CDR3 DNA sequence: TGTGCCAGCAGCTTAGGAAACGGGTATGACACTGAAGCTTTCTTT. The encoded protein is CASSLGNGYDTEAFF.